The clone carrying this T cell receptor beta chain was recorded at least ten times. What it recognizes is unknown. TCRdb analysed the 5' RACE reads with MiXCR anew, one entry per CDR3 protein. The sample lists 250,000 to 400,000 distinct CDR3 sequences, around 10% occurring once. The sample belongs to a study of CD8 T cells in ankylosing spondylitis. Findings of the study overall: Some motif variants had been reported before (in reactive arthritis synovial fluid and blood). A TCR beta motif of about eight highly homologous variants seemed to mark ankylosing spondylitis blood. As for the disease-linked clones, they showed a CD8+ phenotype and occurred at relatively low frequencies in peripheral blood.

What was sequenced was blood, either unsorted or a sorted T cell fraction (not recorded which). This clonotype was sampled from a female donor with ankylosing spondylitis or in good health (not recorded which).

CDR3 residues: CASSNGTTSGTDTQYF. CDR3 DNA sequence: TGCGCCAGCAGCAACGGGACTACTAGCGGCACAGATACGCAGTATTTT. V gene TRBV5-1 combines with J gene TRBJ2-3; the match to TRBD2 covers 7 bases. Losses at the gene ends were 4 bases for V and 1 base for J; bases not matched to a gene: 9. Germline loops: CDR1 SGHRS, CDR2 YFSETQ. CDR3 size: 16 residues.